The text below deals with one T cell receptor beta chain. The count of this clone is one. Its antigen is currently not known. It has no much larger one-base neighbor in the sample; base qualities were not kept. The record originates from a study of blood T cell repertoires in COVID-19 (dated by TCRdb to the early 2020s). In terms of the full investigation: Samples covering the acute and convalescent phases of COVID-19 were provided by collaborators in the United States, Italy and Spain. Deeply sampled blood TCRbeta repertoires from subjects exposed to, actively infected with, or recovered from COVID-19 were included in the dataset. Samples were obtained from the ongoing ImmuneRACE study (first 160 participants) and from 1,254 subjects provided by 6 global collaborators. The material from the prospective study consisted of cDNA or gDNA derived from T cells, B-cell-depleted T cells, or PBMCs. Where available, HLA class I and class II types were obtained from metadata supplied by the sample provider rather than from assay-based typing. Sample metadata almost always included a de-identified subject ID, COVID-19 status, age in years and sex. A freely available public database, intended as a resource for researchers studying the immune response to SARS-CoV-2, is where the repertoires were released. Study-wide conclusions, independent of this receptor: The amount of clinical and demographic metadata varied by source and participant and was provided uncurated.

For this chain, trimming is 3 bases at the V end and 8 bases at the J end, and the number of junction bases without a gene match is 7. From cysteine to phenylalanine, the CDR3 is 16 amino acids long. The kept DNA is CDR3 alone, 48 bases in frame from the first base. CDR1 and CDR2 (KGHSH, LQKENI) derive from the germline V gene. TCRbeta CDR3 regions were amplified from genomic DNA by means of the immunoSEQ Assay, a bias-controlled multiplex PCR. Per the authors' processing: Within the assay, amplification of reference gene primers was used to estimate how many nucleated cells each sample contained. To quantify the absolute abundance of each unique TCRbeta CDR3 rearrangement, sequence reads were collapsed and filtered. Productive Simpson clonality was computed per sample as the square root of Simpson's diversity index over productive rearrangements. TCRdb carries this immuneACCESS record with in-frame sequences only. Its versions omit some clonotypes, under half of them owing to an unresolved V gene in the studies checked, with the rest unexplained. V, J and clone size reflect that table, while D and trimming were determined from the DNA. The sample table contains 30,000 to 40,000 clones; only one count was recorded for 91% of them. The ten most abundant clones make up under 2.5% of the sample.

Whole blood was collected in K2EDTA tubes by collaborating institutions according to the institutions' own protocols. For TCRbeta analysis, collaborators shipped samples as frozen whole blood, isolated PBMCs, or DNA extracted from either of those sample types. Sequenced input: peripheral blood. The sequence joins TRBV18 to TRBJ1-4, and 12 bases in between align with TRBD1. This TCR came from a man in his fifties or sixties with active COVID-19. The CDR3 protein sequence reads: CASSPGTGGVGEKLFF. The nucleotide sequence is TGTGCCAGCTCACCTGGGACAGGGGGCGTCGGGGAAAAACTGTTTTTT.